These 6 T cell receptor beta chains originate from one sample sequenced in a study of T cell changes during pregnancy in multiple sclerosis. Libraries were prepared by immunoSEQ multiplex PCR; TCRdb keeps only in-frame clonotypes and omits some of them. The data contain around 45,000 clones, more than 90% of them seen just once; the ten biggest clones take up about 0.51%. The sample was CD4+ T cells from peripheral blood mononuclear cells, taken in the second trimester of pregnancy. The receptors come from a female donor in good health, enrolled as a control in a pregnancy study.

The chain carries TRBV7-2 and TRBJ2-5, with D maybe TRBD1 (5 bases). Trimming removed 2 bases from V and 1 base from J, with 14 bases in between. Per germline, CDR1 SGHTA and CDR2 FQGNSA. This CDR3 region has 16 residues. DNA for the CDR3: TGTGCCAGCAGCTTACGCAGGGTAGGACGCCAAGAGACCCAGTACTTC. Translation: CASSLRRVGRQETQYF.

The chain is built from TRBV7-9 and TRBJ1-1, with TRBD1 identical over 8 bases. CDR3 length: 15 residues. Germline CDR1 is SEHNR and CDR2 is FQNEAQ (reference sequence). V was clipped by 2 bases and J by 10 bases; unmatched bases: 12. This CDR3 is CASSLSQGASVRAFF. The CDR3 DNA is TGTGCCAGCAGCTTAAGTCAGGGGGCGAGCGTTCGAGCTTTCTTT.

This sequence joins TRBV30 and TRBJ1-1; 10 nucleotides line up with TRBD1. CDR1 is GTSNPN, CDR2 SVGIG, per germline (reference sequence). J gave up 7 bases and V 1 base, and 6 bases lay outside the gene matches. The CDR3 sequence is 14 residues long. CDR3 coding DNA: TGTGCCTGGAGTGCGGACAGGGGGATTGATGAAGCTTTCTTT. Translated, it gives CAWSADRGIDEAFF.

In this sample, this clone turned up a few times. The chain couples TRBV27 to TRBJ2-5; D is unclear. Trimming cost V 4 bases and J 4 bases, with 10 bases left between them. This CDR3 has 13 amino acids. CDR1 is MNHEY, CDR2 SMNVEV, per germline (reference sequence). In nucleotides, the CDR3 is TGTGCCAGCAGTTACCAAAAAGCAGAGACCCAGTACTTC. This codes for CASSYQKAETQYF.

J is TRBJ2-5 and V is TRBV7-2; 7 bases agree with TRBD1. This CDR3 region has 15 residues. The junction had 8 bases not matched to a gene; V was cut back by 5 bases and J by 2 bases. Germline CDR1 and CDR2: SGHTA and FQGNSA. This CDR3 is CASSADRVTQETQYF. CDR3 bases: TGTGCCAGCAGCGCCGACAGGGTGACACAAGAGACCCAGTACTTC. Full variable domain (outside the CDR3, taken from reference TRBV7-2 and TRBJ2-5): GAGVSQSPSNKVTEKGKDVELRCDPISGHTALYWYRQSLGQGLEFLIYFQGNSAPDKSGLPSDRFSAERTGGSVSTLTIQRTQQEDSAVYLCASSADRVTQETQYFGPGTRLLVL.

The V gene is TRBV19, the J gene TRBJ2-5; 14 nucleotides align to TRBD2. Per germline, CDR1 LNHDA and CDR2 SQIVND (reference sequence). With 4 bases clipped from V and 4 bases from J, the junction kept 8 bases outside the gene matches. This CDR3 is built from 17 residues. CDR3 sequence (DNA): TGTGCCAGTAGTACCGGGACTAGCGGGGGACTCAGAGAGACCCAGTACTTC. It codes for CASSTGTSGGLRETQYF.